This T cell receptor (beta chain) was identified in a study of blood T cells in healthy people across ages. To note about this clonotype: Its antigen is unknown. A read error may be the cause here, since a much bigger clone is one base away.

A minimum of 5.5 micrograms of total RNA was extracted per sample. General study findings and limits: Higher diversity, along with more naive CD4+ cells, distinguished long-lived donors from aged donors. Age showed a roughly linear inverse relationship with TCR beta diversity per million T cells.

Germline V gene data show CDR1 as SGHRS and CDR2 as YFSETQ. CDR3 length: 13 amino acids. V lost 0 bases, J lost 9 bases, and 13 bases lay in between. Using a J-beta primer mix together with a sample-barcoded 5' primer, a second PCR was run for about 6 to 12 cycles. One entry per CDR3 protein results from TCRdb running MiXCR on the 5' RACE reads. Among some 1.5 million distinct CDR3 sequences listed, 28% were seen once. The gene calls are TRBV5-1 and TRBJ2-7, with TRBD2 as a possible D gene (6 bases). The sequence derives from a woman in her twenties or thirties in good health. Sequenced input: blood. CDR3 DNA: TGCGCCAGCAGCTTGGCCTCAGTGGGGGGGCAGTACTTC. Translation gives CASSLASVGGQYF.